The clone carrying this TCR beta chain was seen repeatedly, ten times or more. Total RNA was extracted at no less than 5.5 micrograms per sample. The CDR3 is 19 amino acids. J was trimmed by 4 bases and V by 0 bases; bases with no gene match: 14. Germline lookup yields CDR1 DFQATT and CDR2 SNEGSKA (reference sequence). The second PCR ran roughly 7 to 11 cycles with a sample-barcoded 5' primer and J-beta primers. A 12-random-nucleotide template-switch adaptor tagged each cDNA molecule. TCRdb re-called the 5' RACE reads with MiXCR, one entry per CDR3 protein. The sample consists of 600,000 or so distinct CDR3 sequences, about 30% of them appearing once. This sample was taken from a study of blood T cells in healthy people across ages. On the study more broadly: Per every two T cells, about one barcoded beta molecule was captured by template switching.

Input material: blood. The chain joins TRBV20-1 to TRBJ2-5, with TRBD2 matching over 13 bases. The TCR originated in a woman of 80 years or more in good health. Here the CDR3 reads CSARDPGAPTSGGRETQYF. CDR3 DNA: TGCAGTGCTAGAGACCCAGGAGCCCCGACTAGCGGGGGGAGAGAGACCCAGTACTTC.